The table lists the clone carrying this T cell receptor (beta chain) with a count of one. Its matching antigen is unknown. Time point: before natalizumab initiation. This sample is drawn from a study of multiple sclerosis patients with progressive multifocal leukoencephalopathy. Study-wide results and limits: Most PML patients had lower entropy, suggesting less diverse TRB repertoires. Findings may reflect JC virus infection or just general immunocompromise.

Spiked into each PCR were synthetic inline TR CDR3 controls of all V-J pairings. The table came from immunoSEQ multiplex PCR; TCRdb's copy has only in-frame clones and leaves some out. Here the sample spans 25,000 to 30,000 clones, around 90% being singletons. Trimming stripped 0 bases from V and 8 bases from J, with 10 bases between. The CDR3 is 13 amino acids. Germline-derived CDR1 and CDR2 are MNHNY and SVGAGI (reference sequence). This chain links TRBV6-6 with TRBJ1-1; tentatively, D is TRBD1 (6 bases). This receptor was taken from a human donor with multiple sclerosis. Sequenced material: PBMCs. CDR3: CASSYSAGTEAFF. CDR3 nucleotides: TGTGCCAGCAGTTACTCGGCAGGGACAGAAGCTTTCTTT.